The clone carrying this T cell receptor beta chain was recorded many times. Its antigen is as yet unknown. This specimen belongs to a study of blood T cells in healthy people across ages. V was clipped by 6 bases and J by 1 base; unmatched bases: 7. The CDR3 runs 15 residues. Germline lookup yields CDR1 DFQATT and CDR2 SNEGSKA (reference sequence). Using a J-beta primer mix together with a sample-barcoded 5' primer, a second PCR was run for about 6 to 11 cycles. TCRdb reprocessed the 5' RACE reads with MiXCR, giving one entry per CDR3 protein. This sample yields more than 900,000 distinct CDR3 sequences, of which just under 30% are seen a single time; roughly a tenth belongs to the top ten. Study-level findings and limits: It was found that TCR beta diversity correlated strongly with the percentage of naive T cells.

Healthy individuals of Caucasian origin from Russia, aged about 6 to 95, served as donors. The data also belong to a second study, concerning T cells of mothers and their children.

This TCR was recovered from a woman aged 35 to 49 in good health. Material for sequencing was blood. The rearrangement joins TRBV20-1 to TRBJ2-5; 11 bases align to TRBD2. CDR3 sequence (DNA): TGCAGTGCAAATACGGGACTAGCGGTCCAAGAGACCCAGTACTTC. It yields the protein CSANTGLAVQETQYF.